The T cell receptor beta chain described here comes from a study of blood T cell repertoires in COVID-19. Looking at the study overall: The United States, Italy and Spain provided the acute and convalescent COVID-19 samples. The cDNA or gDNA used as material had been derived from T cells, B-cell-depleted T cells, or PBMCs.

In the original workflow: Scientists estimated how many nucleated cells there were by amplifying reference gene primers. Libraries were prepared by immunoSEQ multiplex PCR; TCRdb keeps only in-frame clonotypes and omits some of them. That table gives V, J and clone size, and the DNA gave D and trimming. The repertoire holds roughly 180,000 clones, with 70% to 90% as singletons. The clonotype comes from a woman younger than 45 with acute or convalescent COVID-19. Sequencing was performed on peripheral blood.

This CDR3 is CAIGPGGNQPQHF. For the CDR3, the DNA is TGTGCCATCGGCCCAGGGGGAAATCAGCCCCAGCATTTT. The chain is built from TRBV10-3 and TRBJ1-5; 7 positions agree with TRBD1. Trimming cost V 8 bases and J 4 bases; bases outside gene matches: 5. The CDR3 runs 13 residues. Germline V CDR1 and CDR2: ENHRY, SYGVKD.